The TCR beta chain described here comes from a study of blood T cell repertoires in COVID-19. Study information: COVID-19 samples, acute and convalescent, were from the United States, Italy and Spain. The analysed material was cDNA or gDNA that came from T cells, B-cell-depleted T cells, or PBMCs.

The table lists this clone with a few counts. Looked up from germline, CDR1 is SGHRS and CDR2 is YFSETQ. After removal of 4 bases from V and 3 bases from J, the junction contained 8 bases not matched to a gene. This CDR3 has 15 residues. Profiling relied on immunoSEQ multiplex PCR, and the TCRdb table lists in-frame clones only, not all of them. The sample consists of around 300,000 clones, 85% to 90% of them appearing once. The study drew participants aged about 18 to 95 years from fewer than 30 US areas. Sequencing was performed on PBMCs or T cells enriched from blood (not recorded which). The gene calls are TRBV5-1 and TRBJ1-1, with TRBD1 matching 8 bases. The origin of this receptor is a woman younger than 35 with acute COVID-19. In DNA form, the CDR3 reads TGCGCCAGCAGCACTCGACAGGGGACGGACACTGAAGCTTTCTTT. Its translation: CASSTRQGTDTEAFF. The full variable domain, in which reference TRBV5-1 and TRBJ1-1 provide the parts outside the CDR3, is KAGVTQTPRYLIKTRGQQVTLSCSPISGHRSVSWYQQTPGQGLQFLFEYFSETQRNKGNFPGRFSGRQFSNSRSEMNVSTLELGDSALYLCASSTRQGTDTEAFFGQGTRLTVV.